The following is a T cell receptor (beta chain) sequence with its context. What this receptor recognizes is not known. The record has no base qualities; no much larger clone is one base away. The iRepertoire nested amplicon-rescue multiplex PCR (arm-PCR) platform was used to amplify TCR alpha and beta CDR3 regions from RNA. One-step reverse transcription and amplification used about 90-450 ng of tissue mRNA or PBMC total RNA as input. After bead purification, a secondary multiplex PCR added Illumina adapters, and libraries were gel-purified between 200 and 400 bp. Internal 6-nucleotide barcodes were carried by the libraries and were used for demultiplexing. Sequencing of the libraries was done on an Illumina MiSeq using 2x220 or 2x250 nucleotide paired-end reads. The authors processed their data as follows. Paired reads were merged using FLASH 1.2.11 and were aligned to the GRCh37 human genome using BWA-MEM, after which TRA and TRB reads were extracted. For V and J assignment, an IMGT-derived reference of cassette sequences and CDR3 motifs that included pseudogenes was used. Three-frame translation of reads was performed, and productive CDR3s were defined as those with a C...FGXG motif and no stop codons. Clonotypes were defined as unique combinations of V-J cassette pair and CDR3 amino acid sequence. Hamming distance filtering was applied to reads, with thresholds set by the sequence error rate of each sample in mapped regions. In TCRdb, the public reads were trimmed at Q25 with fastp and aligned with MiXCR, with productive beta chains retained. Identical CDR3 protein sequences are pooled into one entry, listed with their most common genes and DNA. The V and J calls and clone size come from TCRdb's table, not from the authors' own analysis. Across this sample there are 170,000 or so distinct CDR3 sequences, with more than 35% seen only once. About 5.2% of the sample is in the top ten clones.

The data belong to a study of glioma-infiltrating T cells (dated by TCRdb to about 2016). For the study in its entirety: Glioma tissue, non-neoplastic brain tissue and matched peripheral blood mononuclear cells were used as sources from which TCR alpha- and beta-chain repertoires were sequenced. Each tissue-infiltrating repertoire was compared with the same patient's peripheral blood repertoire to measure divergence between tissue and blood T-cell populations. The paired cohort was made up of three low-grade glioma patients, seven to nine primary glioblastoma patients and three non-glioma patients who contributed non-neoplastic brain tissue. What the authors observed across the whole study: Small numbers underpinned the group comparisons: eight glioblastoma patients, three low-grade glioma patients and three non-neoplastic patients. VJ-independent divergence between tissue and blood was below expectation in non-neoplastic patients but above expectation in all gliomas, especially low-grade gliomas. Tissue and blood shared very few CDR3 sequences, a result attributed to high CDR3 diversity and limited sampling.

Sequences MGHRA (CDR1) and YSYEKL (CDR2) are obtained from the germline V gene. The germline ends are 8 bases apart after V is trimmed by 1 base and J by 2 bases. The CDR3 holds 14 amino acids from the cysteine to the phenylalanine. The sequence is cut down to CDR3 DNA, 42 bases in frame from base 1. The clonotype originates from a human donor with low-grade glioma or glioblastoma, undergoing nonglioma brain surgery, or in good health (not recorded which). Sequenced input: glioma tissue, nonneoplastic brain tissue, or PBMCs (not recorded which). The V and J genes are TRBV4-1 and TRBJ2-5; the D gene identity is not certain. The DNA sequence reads TGCGCCAGCAGCCAAGCTAGAGGACAAGAGACCCAGTACTTC. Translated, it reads CASSQARGQETQYF.